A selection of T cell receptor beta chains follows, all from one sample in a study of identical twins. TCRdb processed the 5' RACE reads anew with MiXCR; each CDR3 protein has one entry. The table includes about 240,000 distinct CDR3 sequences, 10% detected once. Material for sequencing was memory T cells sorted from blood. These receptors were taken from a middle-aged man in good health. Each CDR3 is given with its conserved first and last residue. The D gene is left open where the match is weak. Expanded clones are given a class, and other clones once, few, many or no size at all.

DNA: TGCGCCAGGAGCTTGGATATCGGGGACACCGGGGAGCTGTTTTTT
CDR3: CARSLDIGDTGELFF
size: .
length: 15
V: TRBV5-1
J: TRBJ2-2
D: .

DNA: TGTGCCAGCAGAAAGAGTGGGAACACCGGGGAGCTGTTTTTT
CDR3: CASRKSGNTGELFF
size: few
length: 14
V: TRBV6-1
J: TRBJ2-2
D: .

DNA: TGCAGTGCTCCCCGGGACAGGGGGACCTACGAGCAGTACTTC
CDR3: CSAPRDRGTYEQYF
size: many
length: 14
V: TRBV20-1
J: TRBJ2-7
D: TRBD1

DNA: TGTGCCAGCAGTCTGGGCCAGGGCAGTCTATACGAGCAGTACTTC
CDR3: CASSLGQGSLYEQYF
size: .
length: 15
V: TRBV28
J: TRBJ2-7
D: .

DNA: TGTGCCAGCAGTATAGGGACAGCGGGTTTAAATCAGCCCCAGCATTTT
CDR3: CASSIGTAGLNQPQHF
size: many
length: 16
V: TRBV28
J: TRBJ1-5
D: TRBD1

DNA: TGTGCCGTGGGATGGGGAGCAGATACGCAGTATTTT
CDR3: CAVGWGADTQYF
size: .
length: 12
V: TRBV12-3/TRBV12-4
J: TRBJ2-3
D: .

DNA: TGTGCCAGCAGTGAAGTCGACAGCTACTCTGGGGCCAACGTCCTGACTTTC
CDR3: CASSEVDSYSGANVLTF
size: many
length: 17
V: TRBV2
J: TRBJ2-6
D: .

DNA: TGTGCCAGCAGCTTAGTTGGCGATGCTGAAGCTTTCTTT
CDR3: CASSLVGDAEAFF
size: .
length: 13
V: TRBV7-2
J: TRBJ1-1
D: .

DNA: TGCGCCAGCAGCGCCTCTAGCGGGAGGTTTAATGAGCAGTTCTTC
CDR3: CASSASSGRFNEQFF
size: few
length: 15
V: TRBV5-1
J: TRBJ2-1
D: TRBD2

DNA: TGCAGTGCTAGTAAGGATTATGGCTACACCTTC
CDR3: CSASKDYGYTF
size: few
length: 11
V: TRBV20-1
J: TRBJ1-2
D: .

DNA: TGCGCCAGCAGCTCGGGACAGTGGGGTAATGAAAAACTGTTTTTT
CDR3: CASSSGQWGNEKLFF
size: few
length: 15
V: TRBV5-1
J: TRBJ1-4
D: TRBD1

DNA: TGTGCCAGTAGTCCGACCGGGACAGGGCACTACAATGAGCAGTTCTTC
CDR3: CASSPTGTGHYNEQFF
size: many
length: 16
V: TRBV19
J: TRBJ2-1
D: TRBD1

DNA: TGTGCCAGCAGTTTGGGACTAGCGGGAGGGCCGGAGACCCAGTACTTC
CDR3: CASSLGLAGGPETQYF
size: many
length: 16
V: TRBV28
J: TRBJ2-5
D: TRBD2

DNA: TGTGCCAGCAGTGCCGGGCGGACAGCGGGAGATACGCAGTATTTT
CDR3: CASSAGRTAGDTQYF
size: many
length: 15
V: TRBV2
J: TRBJ2-3
D: .

DNA: TGCAGCGTTGACGGTCCTCAAGGGGAGACCCAGTACTTC
CDR3: CSVDGPQGETQYF
size: .
length: 13
V: TRBV29-1
J: TRBJ2-5
D: .

DNA: TGCAGTGCTAAACGGGGAAACAATGAGCAGTTCTTC
CDR3: CSAKRGNNEQFF
size: many
length: 12
V: TRBV20-1
J: TRBJ2-1
D: .

DNA: TGCGCCAGCAGCTTGGAAGGACAGCCTACCTATGGCTACACCTTC
CDR3: CASSLEGQPTYGYTF
size: many
length: 15
V: TRBV5-1
J: TRBJ1-2
D: .

DNA: TGCAGTGCTAGAGTGGATATCAATGAGCAGTTCTTC
CDR3: CSARVDINEQFF
size: .
length: 12
V: TRBV20-1
J: TRBJ2-1
D: .

DNA: TGTGCCAGCAGCTTAAGCGGGACAGGGCGCACCGGGGAGCTGTTTTTT
CDR3: CASSLSGTGRTGELFF
size: many
length: 16
V: TRBV7-8
J: TRBJ2-2
D: TRBD1

DNA: TGTGCCAGCTTTCAGGGACAGGGCTTAACTGAAGCTTTCTTT
CDR3: CASFQGQGLTEAFF
size: many
length: 14
V: TRBV18
J: TRBJ1-1
D: TRBD1

DNA: TGTGCCAGCAGCTTTCACGGGACAGGCAATATCAATGAGCAGTTCTTC
CDR3: CASSFHGTGNINEQFF
size: .
length: 16
V: TRBV12-3/TRBV12-4
J: TRBJ2-1
D: TRBD1